The following is a T cell receptor (beta chain) sequence with its context. Its antigen is unknown. These data are taken from a study of cytomegalovirus exposure and HLA in healthy donors. Losses at the gene ends were 5 bases for V and 7 bases for J; bases not matched to a gene: 11. Looked up from germline, CDR1 is SGHAT and CDR2 is FQNNGV. This CDR3 region has 15 residues. PCR employed 60 Vbeta and 13 Jbeta primers. Data came from immunoSEQ multiplex PCR; TCRdb stores just in-frame clones and leaves some out. The listing contains approximately 96,000 clones. Notes on the study in general: The Asian-associated ancestry cluster reportedly had fewer N-insertions than the 666-donor mean in a later analysis. For most TCR beta V segments, an earlier analysis put the productive rate at about 90% or about 30% of the time. Both high specificity and high sensitivity reportedly marked the classifier's diagnosis of cytomegalovirus status.

The sequence derives from a girl aged 10-17 years in good health and CMV-seropositive. The chain is built from TRBV11-2 and TRBJ2-1, with 7 nucleotides matching TRBD1. Sequencing was performed on PBMCs. CDR3 region: CASSTRMTGKNEQFF. The CDR3, as DNA: TGTGCCAGCAGCACTCGGATGACAGGGAAAAATGAGCAGTTCTTC.